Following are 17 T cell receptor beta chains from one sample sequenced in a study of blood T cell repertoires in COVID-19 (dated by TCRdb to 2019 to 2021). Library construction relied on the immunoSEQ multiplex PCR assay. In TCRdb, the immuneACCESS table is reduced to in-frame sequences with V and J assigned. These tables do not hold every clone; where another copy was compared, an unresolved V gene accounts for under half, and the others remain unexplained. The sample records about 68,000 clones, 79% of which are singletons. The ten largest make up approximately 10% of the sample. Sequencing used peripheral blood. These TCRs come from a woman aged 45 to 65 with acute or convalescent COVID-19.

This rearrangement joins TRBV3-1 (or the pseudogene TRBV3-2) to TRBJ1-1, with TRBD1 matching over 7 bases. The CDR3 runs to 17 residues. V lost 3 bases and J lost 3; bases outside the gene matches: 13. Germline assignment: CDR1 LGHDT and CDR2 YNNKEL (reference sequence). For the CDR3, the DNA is TGTGCCAGCAGCCACCAACGCAAGGGGGCTACGGACACTGAAGCTTTCTTT. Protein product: CASSHQRKGATDTEAFF.

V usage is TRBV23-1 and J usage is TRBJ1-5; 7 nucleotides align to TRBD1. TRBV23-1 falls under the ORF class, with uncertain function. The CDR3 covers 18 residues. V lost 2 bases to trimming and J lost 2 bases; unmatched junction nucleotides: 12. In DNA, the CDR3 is TGCGCCAGCAGTCAACTCCCCGAGGGGGCTGGTGGCAATCAGCCCCAGCATTTT. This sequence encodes CASSQLPEGAGGNQPQHF.

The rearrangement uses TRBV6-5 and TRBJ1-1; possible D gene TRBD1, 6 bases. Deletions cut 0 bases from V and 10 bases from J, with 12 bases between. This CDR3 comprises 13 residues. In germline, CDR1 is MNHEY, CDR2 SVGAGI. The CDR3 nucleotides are TGTGCCAGCAGTTACTCGCGGGGGCTGGGAGCTTTCTTT. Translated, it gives CASSYSRGLGAFF.

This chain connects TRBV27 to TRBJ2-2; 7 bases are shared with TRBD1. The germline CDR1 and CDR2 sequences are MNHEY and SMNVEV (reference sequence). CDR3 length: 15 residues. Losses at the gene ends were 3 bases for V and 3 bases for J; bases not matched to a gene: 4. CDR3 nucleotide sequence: TGTGCCAGCAGTTTTAGAACAGGGGACACCGGGGAGCTGTTTTTT. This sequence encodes CASSFRTGDTGELFF.

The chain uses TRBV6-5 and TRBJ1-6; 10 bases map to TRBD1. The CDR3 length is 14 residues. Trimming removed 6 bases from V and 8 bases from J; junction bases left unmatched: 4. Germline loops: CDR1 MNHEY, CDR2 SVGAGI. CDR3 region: CASSRDRGDSPLHF. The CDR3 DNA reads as TGTGCCAGCAGCCGGGACAGGGGTGATTCACCCCTCCACTTT.

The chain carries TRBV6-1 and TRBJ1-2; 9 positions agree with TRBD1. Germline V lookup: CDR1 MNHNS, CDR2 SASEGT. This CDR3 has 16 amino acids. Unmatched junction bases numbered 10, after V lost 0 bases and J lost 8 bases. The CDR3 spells CASSEALGQGGGGYTF. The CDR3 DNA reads TGTGCCAGCAGTGAAGCCTTGGGACAGGGAGGCGGAGGCTACACCTTC.

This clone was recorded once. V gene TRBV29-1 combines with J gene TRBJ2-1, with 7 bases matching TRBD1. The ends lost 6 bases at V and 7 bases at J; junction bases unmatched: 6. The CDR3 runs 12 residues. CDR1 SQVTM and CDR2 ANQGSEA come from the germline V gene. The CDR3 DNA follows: TGCAGCGTCGCCACAGGGGTGAATGAGCAGTTCTTC. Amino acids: CSVATGVNEQFF.

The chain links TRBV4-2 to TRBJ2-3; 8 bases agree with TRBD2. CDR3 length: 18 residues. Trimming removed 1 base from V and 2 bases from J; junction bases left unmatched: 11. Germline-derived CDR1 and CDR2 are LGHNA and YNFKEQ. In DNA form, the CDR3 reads TGTGCCAGCAGCCAAGGCCGTGGGCCTAGCGGGTCCACAGATACGCAGTATTTT. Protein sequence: CASSQGRGPSGSTDTQYF.

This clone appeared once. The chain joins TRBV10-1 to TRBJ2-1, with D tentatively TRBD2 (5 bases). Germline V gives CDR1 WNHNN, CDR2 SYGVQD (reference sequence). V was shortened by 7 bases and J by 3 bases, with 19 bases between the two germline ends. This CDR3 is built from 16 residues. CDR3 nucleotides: TGCGCCAGCACCCTTCCCGCAAGCGGAGTCTACAATGAGCAGTTCTTC. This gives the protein CASTLPASGVYNEQFF.

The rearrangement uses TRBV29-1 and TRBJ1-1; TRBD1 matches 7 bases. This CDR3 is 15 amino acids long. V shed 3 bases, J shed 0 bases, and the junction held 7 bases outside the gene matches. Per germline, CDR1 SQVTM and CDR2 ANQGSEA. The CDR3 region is CSVDPGQIMNTEAFF. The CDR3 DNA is TGCAGCGTTGACCCGGGACAGATAATGAACACTGAAGCTTTCTTT.

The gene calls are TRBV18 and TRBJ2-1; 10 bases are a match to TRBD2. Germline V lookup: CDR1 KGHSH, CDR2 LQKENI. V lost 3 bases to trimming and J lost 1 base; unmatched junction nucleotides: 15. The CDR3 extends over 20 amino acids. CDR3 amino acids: CASSPKRVASGRRSYNEQFF. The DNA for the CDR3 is TGTGCCAGCTCACCCAAAAGGGTGGCTAGCGGGAGAAGATCCTACAATGAGCAGTTCTTC. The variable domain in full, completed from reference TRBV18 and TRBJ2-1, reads NAGVMQNPRHLVRRRGQEARLRCSPMKGHSHVYWYRQLPEEGLKFMVYLQKENIIDESGMPKERFSAEFPKEGPSILRIQQVVRGDSAAYFCASSPKRVASGRRSYNEQFFGPGTRLTVL.

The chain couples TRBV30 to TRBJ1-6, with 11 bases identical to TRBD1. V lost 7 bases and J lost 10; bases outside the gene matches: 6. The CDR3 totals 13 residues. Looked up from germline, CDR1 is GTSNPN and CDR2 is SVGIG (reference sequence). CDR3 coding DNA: TGTGCCTCGGACAGGGGGCTTTCATCACCCCTCCACTTT. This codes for CASDRGLSSPLHF.

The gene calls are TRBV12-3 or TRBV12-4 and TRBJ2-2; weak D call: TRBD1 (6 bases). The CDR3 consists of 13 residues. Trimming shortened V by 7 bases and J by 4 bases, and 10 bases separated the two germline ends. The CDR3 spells CASITGSTGELFF. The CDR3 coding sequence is TGTGCCAGCATTACAGGGAGCACCGGGGAGCTGTTTTTT.

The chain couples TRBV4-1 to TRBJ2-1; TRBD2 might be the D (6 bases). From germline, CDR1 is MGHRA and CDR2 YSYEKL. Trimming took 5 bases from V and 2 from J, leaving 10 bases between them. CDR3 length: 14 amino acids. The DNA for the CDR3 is TGCGCCAGCAGCGACCCGGGGGCCTACAATGAGCAGTTCTTC. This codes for CASSDPGAYNEQFF.

The CDR3 DNA follows: TGTGCCAGCAGCTTTTCCAGCGTGGATGAGCAGTTCTTC. This gives the protein CASSFSSVDEQFF. The chain employs TRBV7-9 and TRBJ2-1; D is unresolved. With 3 bases removed from V and 8 bases from J, the gap between germline ends came to 11 bases. Germline loops: CDR1 SEHNR, CDR2 FQNEAQ (reference sequence). This CDR3 is built from 13 residues.

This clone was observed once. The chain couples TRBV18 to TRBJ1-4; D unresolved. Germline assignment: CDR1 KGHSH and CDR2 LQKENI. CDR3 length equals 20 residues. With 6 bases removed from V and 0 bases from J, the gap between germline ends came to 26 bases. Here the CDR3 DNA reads TGTGCCAGCTCCGGAAAGTTTCAGGCTGGATCGTTTGCAACTAATGAAAAACTGTTTTTT. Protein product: CASSGKFQAGSFATNEKLFF.

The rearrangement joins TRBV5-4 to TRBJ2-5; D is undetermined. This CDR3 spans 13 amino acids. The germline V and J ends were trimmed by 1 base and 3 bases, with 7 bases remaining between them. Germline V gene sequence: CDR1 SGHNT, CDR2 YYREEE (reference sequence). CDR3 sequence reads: CASSLKLEETQYF. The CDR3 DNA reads TGTGCCAGCAGCTTGAAGCTAGAAGAGACCCAGTACTTC.